This TCR beta chain stems from a study of identical twins. With no exceptions, donors were healthy Caucasians. General study points: Out-of-frame alpha sequences shared by twins showed excess low generation probability.

TCRdb independently ran MiXCR on the 5' RACE reads; one entry per CDR3 protein. The table shows about 720,000 distinct CDR3 sequences, with over 8.5% occurring only once. This clonotype was seen ten or more times. No antigen is known for it. Trimming removed 4 bases at V and 1 base at J, with 12 bases between. The CDR3 is 14 residues long. Germline V gene sequence: CDR1 SGHRS, CDR2 YFSETQ. This same sample was also part of a study on yellow fever vaccine responses in identical twins.

Sequences were obtained from PBMCs. This rearrangement joins TRBV5-1 to TRBJ2-7; D is perhaps TRBD2 (5 bases). This clonotype originated in a woman younger than 30 in good health. Here the CDR3 DNA reads TGCGCCAGCAGCCTGACGGGATATTCCTACGAGCAGTACTTC. Encoded protein: CASSLTGYSYEQYF.